The 26 T cell receptor beta chains below come from one sample, sequenced in a study of blood T cell repertoires in COVID-19 (TCRdb year 2020). The library was generated by the immunoSEQ multiplex PCR assay. The table comes from immuneACCESS by way of TCRdb, which keeps in-frame sequences with V and J called. Part of the clones is missing from these tables; in studies checked, under half for an unresolved V gene and the rest for unknown reasons. For this sample there are under 400,000 clones; about nine tenths appear just once. Together, the top ten hold just over 1% of the sample. The sequenced sample was PBMCs or T cells enriched from blood (not recorded which). The source is a woman younger than 45 who had been exposed to COVID-19.

The chain combines TRBV9 with TRBJ2-5; 13 bases agree with TRBD2. The germline CDR1 and CDR2 sequences are SGDLS and YYNGEE. The V and J ends lost 2 bases and 5 bases, in that order; junction bases with no gene match: 0. The CDR3 totals 14 residues. In DNA form, the CDR3 reads TGTGCCAGCAGCGTGACTAGCGGGGGGGAGACCCAGTACTTC. Its translation: CASSVTSGGETQYF.

The CDR3 DNA sequence: TGTGCCAGCAGCAACGGACGGGACTCCTACAATGAGCAGTTCTTC. It specifies CASSNGRDSYNEQFF. The gene calls are TRBV21-1 and TRBJ2-1; the table names TRBD2, a call not compared with the DNA. TRBV21-1 is classified as a pseudogene. The CDR3 consists of 15 residues.

The chain carries TRBV2 and TRBJ2-7; TRBD2 aligns across 7 bases. The length of the CDR3 is 14 residues. The V gene's germline CDR1 is SNHLY and CDR2 FYNNEI. V trimming: 0 bases; J trimming: 5 bases; junction bases outside the gene matches: 4. The CDR3 region has the DNA TGTGCCAGCAGTGAAGCGACCCGGGGGGACGAGCAGTACTTC. This gives the protein CASSEATRGDEQYF.

CDR3 sequence: CASSIGGPGNTIYF. The CDR3 nucleotides read TGTGCCAGCAGTATCGGGGGGCCTGGAAACACCATATATTTT. V and J are TRBV28 and TRBJ1-3; maybe TRBD1 (6 bases). Germline V gene sequence: CDR1 MDHEN, CDR2 SYDVKM. V lost 5 bases and J lost 2, with 10 bases in between. This CDR3 contains 14 residues.

The V and J genes are TRBV7-9 and TRBJ2-7; D not resolved. Germline V lookup: CDR1 SEHNR, CDR2 FQNEAQ (reference sequence). The CDR3 length is 13 residues. V shed 2 bases and J shed 3 bases, with 8 bases lying between them. Here the CDR3 DNA reads TGTGCCAGCAGCTTACAGGCCCTCTACGAGCAGTACTTC. Protein: CASSLQALYEQYF.

This clone was found once. V is TRBV18 and J is TRBJ2-5; 8 nucleotides line up with TRBD2. There are 18 residues in the CDR3. Unmatched junction bases numbered 17, after V lost 4 bases and J lost 4 bases. Germline-derived CDR1 and CDR2 are KGHSH and LQKENI. CDR3 sequence (DNA): TGTGCCAGCTCACTCTCGACTAGCGTGGGGGTTACGAGAGAGACCCAGTACTTC. Amino acid sequence: CASSLSTSVGVTRETQYF.

The V call is TRBV5-6, the J call TRBJ1-1; 8 bases line up with TRBD1. Germline V gene lookup returns CDR1 SGHDT and CDR2 YYEEEE. V was pared by 1 base and J by 4 bases, with 6 bases of the junction left unmatched. The CDR3 sequence is 15 residues long. CDR3 sequence (DNA): TGTGCCAGCAGCTTGCCAGGGGGCGCGGTCACTGAAGCTTTCTTT. Its translation is CASSLPGGAVTEAFF.

V and J are TRBV28 and TRBJ1-1; D call uncertain. Trimming cost V 5 bases and J 3 bases, with 10 bases left between them. The CDR3 is 13 residues long. CDR1 and CDR2 from the germline V gene are MDHEN and SYDVKM. CDR3 coding DNA: TGTGCCAGCAGTCTCCCTACAGACACTGAAGCTTTCTTT. Translated, it gives CASSLPTDTEAFF.

J is TRBJ2-1 and V is TRBV18; 8 bases map to TRBD2. The CDR3 covers 17 residues. Germline values: CDR1 KGHSH, CDR2 LQKENI. Trimming at V came to 1 base and at J to 7 bases, leaving 12 bases not matched to a gene. CDR3 sequence (DNA): TGTGCCAGCTCACCACTTTCAGGGCCCGGGACTAGTAATGAGCAGTTCTTC. Translated, it gives CASSPLSGPGTSNEQFF.

The chain couples TRBV25-1 to TRBJ1-3; D perhaps matches TRBD1 (6 bases). CDR3 length: 15 amino acids. The V gene's germline CDR1 is MGHDK and CDR2 SYGVNS. With 4 bases removed from V and 1 base from J, the gap between germline ends came to 11 bases. CDR3: CASSGLDRSGNTIYF. The CDR3 DNA sequence: TGTGCCAGCAGTGGACTCGACAGGTCTGGAAACACCATATATTTT.

This chain connects TRBV4-1 to TRBJ2-7, with D unclear. This CDR3 has 14 amino acids. Trimming shortened V by 0 bases and J by 2 bases, and 8 bases separated the two germline ends. The germline gives CDR1 MGHRA, CDR2 YSYEKL. The CDR3 DNA follows: TGCGCCAGCAGCCAAGAGGTAGAAGCCTACGAGCAGTACTTC. Its protein product is CASSQEVEAYEQYF.

The chain is built from TRBV19 and TRBJ2-2; 7 bases are a match to TRBD1. This CDR3 has 15 residues. The junction had 3 bases not matched to a gene; V was cut back by 3 bases and J by 2 bases. Germline V gene sequence: CDR1 LNHDA, CDR2 SQIVND (reference sequence). The CDR3 sequence is CASSIDRVNTGELFF. CDR3 in DNA: TGTGCCAGTAGTATTGACAGGGTAAACACCGGGGAGCTGTTTTTT.

The V and J genes are TRBV25-1 and TRBJ2-7; weak D call: TRBD1 (7 bases). The CDR3 totals 15 residues. The germline CDR1 and CDR2 sequences are MGHDK and SYGVNS. Trimming stripped 3 bases from V and 3 bases from J, with 15 bases between. The CDR3 bases are TGTGCCAGCAGTGACATGACAGGGAGGCTCTACGAGCAGTACTTC. This gives the protein CASSDMTGRLYEQYF.

This rearrangement joins TRBV12-5 to TRBJ1-6; the D is unclear. V was cut by 5 bases and J by 3 bases, with 5 bases left in between. Per the germline V gene, CDR1 is LGHNT and CDR2 is FRNRAP. CDR3 length: 13 amino acids. The CDR3 here is CASGPGYNSPLHF. CDR3 DNA: TGTGCTAGTGGTCCCGGCTATAATTCACCCCTCCACTTT.

This chain links TRBV9 with TRBJ1-2; TRBD1 might be the D (5 bases). CDR1 SGDLS and CDR2 YYNGEE come from the germline V gene. The CDR3 length is 14 residues. Trimming removed 4 bases from V and 4 bases from J, with 14 bases in between. CDR3: CASSPQTVTYGYTF. CDR3 DNA sequence: TGTGCCAGCAGCCCGCAGACAGTAACCTATGGCTACACCTTC.

The chain uses TRBV15 and TRBJ2-2, with D tentatively TRBD1 (7 bases). CDR1 is LNHNV, CDR2 YYDKDF, per germline (reference sequence). V dropped 4 bases and J dropped 8 bases, with 14 bases sitting between them. The CDR3 covers 14 residues. The CDR3 spells CATSKTRGEGELFF. The CDR3 bases are TGTGCCACCAGCAAGACCAGGGGGGAGGGGGAGCTGTTTTTT.

The chain uses TRBV10-3 and TRBJ2-5; a possible D gene is TRBD1 (5 bases). CDR1 and CDR2 from the germline V gene are ENHRY and SYGVKD. This CDR3 is 15 amino acids long. Trimming shortened V by 0 bases and J by 5 bases, and 13 bases separated the two germline ends. CDR3 sequence reads: CAISESTRASETQYF. CDR3 sequence (DNA): TGTGCCATCAGTGAGTCGACCAGGGCATCGGAGACCCAGTACTTC.

The rearrangement uses TRBV10-3 and TRBJ2-7; unclear D gene. Germline V lookup: CDR1 ENHRY, CDR2 SYGVKD. The CDR3 sequence is 12 residues long. V lost 7 bases and J 0 bases, leaving 7 bases between the germline ends. CDR3 protein: CAITDNSYEQYF. CDR3 sequence (DNA): TGTGCCATCACCGACAACTCCTACGAGCAGTACTTC.

This rearrangement joins TRBV9 to TRBJ2-1, with TRBD1 identical over 8 bases. There are 15 residues in the CDR3. Germline CDR1 reads SGDLS; CDR2 reads YYNGEE. J gave up 4 bases and V 3 bases, and 6 bases lay outside the gene matches. CDR3 region: CASSDRDRSYNEQFF. The DNA for the CDR3 is TGTGCCAGCAGCGACCGGGACAGGTCATACAATGAGCAGTTCTTC.

This clone was seen a single time. The chain uses TRBV10-1 and TRBJ2-2, with a possible D match to TRBD1 (6 bases). This CDR3 has 17 amino acids. Trimming pared 2 bases from V and 3 bases from J, leaving 16 bases between. Germline CDR1 WNHNN, CDR2 SYGVQD (reference sequence). The CDR3 DNA follows: TGCGCCAGCAGTGAGCCCGGGACACCAGCGGACACCGGGGAGCTGTTTTTT. Translated: CASSEPGTPADTGELFF.

This rearrangement joins TRBV18 to TRBJ1-1, with D perhaps matching TRBD1 (5 bases). The CDR3 has 14 amino acids. Germline V gene data show CDR1 as KGHSH and CDR2 as LQKENI. Deletions cut 3 bases from V and 4 bases from J, with 12 bases between. CDR3 sequence reads: CASSPSGVATEAFF. Here the CDR3 DNA reads TGTGCCAGCTCACCTTCGGGGGTGGCCACTGAAGCTTTCTTT.

This chain joins TRBV5-1 and TRBJ1-1; 10 nucleotides line up with TRBD1. V shed 4 bases, J shed 4 bases, and the junction held 7 bases outside the gene matches. Germline CDR1 and CDR2: SGHRS and YFSETQ. There are 15 residues in the CDR3. CDR3 sequence: CASSLTGTGATEAFF. CDR3 nucleotides: TGCGCCAGCAGCCTGACCGGGACAGGGGCCACTGAAGCTTTCTTT.

This chain connects TRBV2 to TRBJ2-7; 10 bases line up with TRBD2. Per the germline V gene, CDR1 is SNHLY and CDR2 is FYNNEI. CDR3 size: 13 residues. The V gene end was trimmed by 6 bases and the J gene end by 7 bases; junction bases not matched to a gene: 6. As DNA, the CDR3 is TGTGCCAGCAGGGCTAGCGGGGGCCGGGAGCAGTACTTC. This encodes CASRASGGREQYF. Drawing the rest from reference TRBV2 and TRBJ2-7, the complete variable domain is EPEVTQTPSHQVTQMGQEVILRCVPISNHLYFYWYRQILGQKVEFLVSFYNNEISEKSEIFDDQFSVERPDGSNFTLKIRSTKLEDSAMYFCASRASGGREQYFGPGTRLTVT.

The J gene is TRBJ2-1, the V gene TRBV7-9; 7 nucleotides line up with TRBD1. There are 18 residues in the CDR3. Germline V gene data show CDR1 as SEHNR and CDR2 as FQNEAQ (reference sequence). Germline trimming cut 2 bases from V and 8 bases from J; bases unmatched to any gene: 18. This CDR3 is CASSLSDIPTGSPYEQFF. For the CDR3, the DNA is TGTGCCAGCAGCTTATCCGATATCCCGACAGGGTCTCCGTATGAGCAGTTCTTC.

This chain uses TRBV5-1 with TRBJ2-3; 11 bases fit TRBD2. The CDR3 sequence is 16 residues long. The germline V gene has CDR1 SGHRS and CDR2 YFSETQ. The V gene end was trimmed by 3 bases and the J gene end by 3 bases; junction bases not matched to a gene: 6. CDR3 in DNA: TGCGCCAGCAGCTCAATAGCGGGAGGGCCAACAGATACGCAGTATTTT. Protein: CASSSIAGGPTDTQYF.

This clone was seen only once. This chain links TRBV2 with TRBJ1-2, with D possibly being TRBD1 (5 bases). With 2 bases removed from V and 0 bases from J, the gap between germline ends came to 13 bases. Germline values: CDR1 SNHLY, CDR2 FYNNEI. The CDR3 has 16 amino acids. The CDR3 DNA reads TGTGCCAGCAGTGAATGGTCAGGGTCGGCTAACTATGGCTACACCTTC. Translated: CASSEWSGSANYGYTF.